This T cell receptor beta chain stems from a study of human T cells and chemical hapten exposure. Findings and caveats of the study: No shift was seen in TCRs above 1 in 1000 frequency with DPC sensitization. While controls formed fewer of them, expanded TCRs formed significantly more large CDR3 similarity clusters.

Described time point: patch test 1, 2 weeks after DPC sensitization. Indicated treatment: therapeutic diphenylcyclopropenone sensitization with weekly scalp DPC. In the case of this clonotype: The antigen remains undetermined.

Trimming took 2 bases from V and 4 from J; bases not matched to a gene: 5. The germline gives CDR1 DFQATT, CDR2 SNEGSKA (reference sequence). CDR3 length: 13 amino acids. TCRdb re-called the RACE reads through MiXCR, storing one row per CDR3 protein. The table has roughly 180,000 distinct CDR3 sequences, around 20% seen once. The receptor comes from a woman aged 50 to 60 with alopecia areata. Some clones in this sample may be carry-over from other donors' samples. This specimen was whole blood, taken in connection with sensitization to the hapten diphenylcyclopropenone (DPC). The genes are TRBV20-1 and TRBJ2-7; 7 nucleotides line up with TRBD1. The CDR3 loop reads CSARRGPRYEQYF. The CDR3 DNA sequence: TGCAGTGCTAGAAGGGGGCCTCGATACGAGCAGTACTTC.